This T cell receptor beta chain was identified during a study of blood T cell repertoires in COVID-19. Study summary: PBMCs, B-cell-depleted T cells, or T cells provided the cDNA or gDNA that made up the material.

Profiled with immunoSEQ multiplex PCR; TCRdb holds only in-frame clones, not every one. Here the sample spans around 260,000 clones, around 87% being singletons. The V segment lost 4 bases and the J segment 6 bases; nucleotides outside the gene matches: 7. Looked up from germline, CDR1 is SQVTM and CDR2 is ANQGSEA. This CDR3 comprises 13 residues. This chain uses TRBV29-1 with TRBJ1-1, with TRBD1 matching over 8 bases. Sequenced material: peripheral blood. This receptor was taken from a woman between 55 and 75 years old with COVID-19, enrolled during active disease. CDR3 nucleotide sequence: TGCAGCGTTGGGTCAGACAGGGGCGCTGAAGCTTTCTTT. It translates to CSVGSDRGAEAFF.